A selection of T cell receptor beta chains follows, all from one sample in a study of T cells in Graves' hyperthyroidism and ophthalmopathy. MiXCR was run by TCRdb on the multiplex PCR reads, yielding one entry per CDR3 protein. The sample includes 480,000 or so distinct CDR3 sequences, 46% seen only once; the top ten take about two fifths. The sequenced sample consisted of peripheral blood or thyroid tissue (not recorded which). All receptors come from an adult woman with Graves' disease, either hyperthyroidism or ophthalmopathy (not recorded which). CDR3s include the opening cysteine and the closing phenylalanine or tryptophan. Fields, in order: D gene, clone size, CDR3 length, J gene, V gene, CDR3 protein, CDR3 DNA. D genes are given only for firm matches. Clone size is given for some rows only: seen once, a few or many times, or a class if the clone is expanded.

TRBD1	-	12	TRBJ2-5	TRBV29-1	CSYRGLSETQYF	TGCAGCTACAGGGGGCTATCGGAGACCCAGTACTTC
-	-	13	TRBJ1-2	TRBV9	CASSGEGTYGYTF	TGTGCCAGCAGCGGAGAGGGAACCTATGGCTACACCTTC
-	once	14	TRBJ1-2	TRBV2	CASSPTPVNYGYTF	TGTGCTAGCAGCCCAACGCCGGTTAACTATGGCTACACCTTC
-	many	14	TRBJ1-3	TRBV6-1	CASRDGFSGNTIYF	TGTGCCAGCAGGGACGGCTTCTCTGGAAACACCATATATTTT
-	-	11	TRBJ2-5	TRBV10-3	CAISGRETQYF	TGTGCCATCAGTGGTAGAGAGACCCAGTACTTC
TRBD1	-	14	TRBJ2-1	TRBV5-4	CASSGGTGQHEQFF	TGTGCCAGCAGCGGAGGGACAGGGCAGCATGAGCAGTTCTTC
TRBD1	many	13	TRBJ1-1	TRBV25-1	CASSQTGKTEAFF	TGTGCCAGCAGTCAGACAGGGAAGACTGAAGCTTTCTTT
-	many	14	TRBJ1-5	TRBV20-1	CSGSPGQRYQPQHF	TGCAGTGGCAGCCCCGGACAGAGATATCAGCCCCAGCATTTT
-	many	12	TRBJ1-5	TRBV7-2	CASSLYFQPQHF	TGTGCCAGCAGCTTATATTTCCAGCCCCAGCATTTT
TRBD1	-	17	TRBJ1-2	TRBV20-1	CSAKGTSGTVTNYGYTF	TGCAGTGCCAAGGGGACTAGCGGGACAGTTACCAACTATGGCTACACCTTC
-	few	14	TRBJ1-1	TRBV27	CASSIRGLNTEAFF	TGTGCCAGCAGTATTCGGGGGTTGAACACTGAAGCTTTCTTT
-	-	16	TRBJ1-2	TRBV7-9	CASSLSFGRGKGGYTF	TGTGCCAGCAGCTTATCGTTCGGCAGGGGTAAGGGTGGCTACACCTTC
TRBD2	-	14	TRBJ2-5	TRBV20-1	CSASVLAGEETQYF	TGCAGTGCTAGTGTACTAGCGGGGGAGGAGACCCAGTACTTC
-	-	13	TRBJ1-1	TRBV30	CAWTGPVVAEAFF	TGTGCCTGGACCGGACCGGTGGTGGCTGAAGCTTTCTTT
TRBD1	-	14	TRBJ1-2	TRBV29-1	CSVEEDRNFYGYTF	TGCAGCGTTGAAGAGGACAGGAATTTCTATGGCTACACCTTC
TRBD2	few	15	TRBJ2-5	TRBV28	CASSLELAGQETQYF	TGTGCCAGCAGTTTAGAACTAGCGGGGCAAGAGACCCAGTACTTC
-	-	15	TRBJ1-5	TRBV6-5	CASSTTGTSNQPQHF	TGTGCCAGCAGTACAACAGGGACTAGCAATCAGCCCCAGCATTTT
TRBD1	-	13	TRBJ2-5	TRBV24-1	CAIAQGSTEAQYF	TGTGCCATCGCACAGGGGTCGACGGAGGCCCAATACTTC
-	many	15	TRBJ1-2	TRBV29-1	CSVEVGLTGIYGYTF	TGCAGCGTTGAAGTGGGGTTGACAGGAATCTATGGCTACACCTTC
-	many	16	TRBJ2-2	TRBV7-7	CASSLGSPGDTGELFF	TGTGCTAGCAGCTTAGGGTCCCCAGGGGACACCGGGGAGCTGTTTTTT
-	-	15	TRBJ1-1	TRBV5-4	CASSLSAQTNTEAFF	TGTGCCAGCAGCTTGAGTGCGCAAACCAACACTGAAGCTTTCTTT
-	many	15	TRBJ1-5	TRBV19	CASNSDRNSNQPQHF	TGTGCCAGTAACTCCGACAGAAATAGCAATCAGCCCCAGCATTTT
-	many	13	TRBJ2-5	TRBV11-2	CASSLVRQETQYF	TGTGCCAGCAGCTTAGTTAGGCAAGAGACCCAGTACTTC
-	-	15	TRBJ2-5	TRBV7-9	CASSFLTGTQETQYF	TGTGCCAGCAGCTTCCTGACGGGTACACAAGAGACCCAGTACTTC
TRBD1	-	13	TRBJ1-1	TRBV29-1	CSSPQGIGTEAFF	TGCAGCAGCCCACAGGGGATAGGCACTGAAGCTTTCTTT
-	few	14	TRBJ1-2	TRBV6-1	CASSPYSPSDGYTF	TGTGCCAGCAGTCCTTACAGCCCTTCGGATGGCTACACCTTC
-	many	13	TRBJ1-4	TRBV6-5	CASKRPTAEKLFF	TGTGCCAGCAAAAGACCGACGGCAGAAAAACTGTTTTTT
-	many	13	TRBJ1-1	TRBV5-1	CASKWDLNTEAFF	TGCGCCAGCAAATGGGATTTGAACACTGAAGCTTTCTTT
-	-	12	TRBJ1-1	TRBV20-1	CRLARDITEAFF	TGCAGATTGGCCAGGGACATCACTGAAGCTTTCTTT
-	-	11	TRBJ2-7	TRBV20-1	CSAQGTYEQYF	TGCAGTGCCCAGGGAACCTACGAGCAGTACTTC
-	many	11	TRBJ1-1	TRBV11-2	CASSLQSEAFF	TGTGCCAGCAGCCTCCAGTCTGAAGCTTTCTTT
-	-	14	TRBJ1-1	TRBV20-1	CSARLGPLNTEAFF	TGCAGTGCTAGACTCGGACCGTTGAACACTGAAGCTTTCTTT
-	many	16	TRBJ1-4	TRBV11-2	CASSFFGAGGSEKLFF	TGTGCCAGCAGCTTTTTTGGGGCTGGCGGGAGTGAAAAACTGTTTTTT
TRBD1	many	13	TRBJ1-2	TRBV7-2	CASRFDRGGGYTF	TGTGCCAGCAGATTCGACAGGGGAGGTGGCTACACCTTC
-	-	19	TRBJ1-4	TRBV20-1	CSVRIPASGTGGASEKLFF	TGCAGTGTTCGAATTCCCGCTAGCGGCACCGGGGGGGCGAGTGAAAAACTGTTTTTT
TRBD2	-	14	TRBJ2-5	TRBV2	CASSPTSVGETQYF	TGTGCCAGCAGTCCGACTAGCGTGGGGGAGACCCAGTACTTC
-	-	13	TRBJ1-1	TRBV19	CASSIVGRTEAFF	TGTGCCAGTAGTATAGTCGGGAGGACTGAAGCTTTCTTT
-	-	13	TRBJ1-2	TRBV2	CAGISGENYGYTF	TGTGCCGGCATATCAGGGGAAAACTATGGCTACACCTTC
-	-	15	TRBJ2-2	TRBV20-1	CSARSYLKGTGELFF	TGCAGTGCTAGATCCTACCTAAAGGGCACCGGGGAGCTGTTTTTT
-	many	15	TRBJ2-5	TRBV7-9	CASSQHGDPQETQYF	TGTGCCAGCAGCCAACATGGGGACCCCCAAGAGACCCAGTACTTC
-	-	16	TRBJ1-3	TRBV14	CASSQRRDRRGNTIYF	TGTGCCAGCAGCCAACGACGTGACAGAAGAGGAAACACCATATATTTT
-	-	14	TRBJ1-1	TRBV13	CASSFNQGPTEAFF	TGTGCCAGCAGCTTCAATCAGGGGCCCACTGAAGCTTTCTTT
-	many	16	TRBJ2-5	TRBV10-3	CAISDSGRGQGETQYF	TGTGCCATCAGTGACTCTGGCAGGGGCCAGGGGGAGACCCAGTACTTC
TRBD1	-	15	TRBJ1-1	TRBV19	CASRSRTGGITEAFF	TGTGCCAGTAGAAGCCGGACAGGGGGCATCACTGAAGCTTTCTTT
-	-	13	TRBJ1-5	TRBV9	CASSVETGQPQHF	TGTGCCAGCAGCGTAGAGACGGGACAGCCCCAGCATTTT
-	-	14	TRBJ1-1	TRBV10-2	CASRSGPLNTEAFF	TGCGCCAGCAGGTCAGGACCGCTGAACACTGAAGCTTTCTTT
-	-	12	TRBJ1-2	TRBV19	CASSTREYGYTF	TGTGCCAGTAGTACCCGGGAATATGGCTACACCTTC
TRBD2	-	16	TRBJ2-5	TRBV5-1	CASSIAGVSNQETQYF	TGCGCCAGCAGCATAGCGGGGGTGTCGAACCAAGAGACCCAGTACTTC